These T cell receptor beta chains were read from a single sample in a study of T cells of healthy individuals. MiXCR was run by TCRdb on the 5' RACE reads, yielding one entry per CDR3 protein. This sample has about 82,000 distinct CDR3 sequences; about 4.8% occur once, and the top ten carry around 8%. The receptor set was obtained from a female donor in good health. The CDR3 runs from the conserved cysteine through the conserved F or W. A D gene is named only where the DNA matches it firmly. The size entry is marked missing in some rows and otherwise reads once, few, many or a size class.

>TRBV18|NA|NA|TRBJ1-5
CASSPYTDFWTQHF
TGTGCCAGCTCACCTTATACTGATTTTTGGACCCAGCATTTT
>TRBV6-2/TRBV6-3|many|NA|TRBJ2-7
CASTANREEVTRF
TGTGCCAGCACGGCCAACAGGGAGGAGGTAACCCGTTTC
>TRBV29-1|many|TRBD1|TRBJ1-3
CSATGGSGNTIYF
TGCAGCGCGACAGGGGGATCTGGAAACACCATATATTTT
>TRBV28|many|TRBD2|TRBJ2-5
CASRGTLAGGTQETQYF
TGTGCCAGCAGGGGTACACTAGCGGGGGGAACCCAAGAGACCCAGTACTTC
>TRBV2|NA|NA|TRBJ2-3
CASTLELVSTDTQYF
TGTGCCAGCACCCTGGAGTTGGTTAGCACAGATACGCAGTATTTT
>TRBV5-1|many|NA|TRBJ2-2
CASSSGTGNGELFF
TGCGCCAGCAGCTCCGGTACAGGGAACGGGGAGCTGTTTTTT
>TRBV7-3|few|NA|TRBJ2-1
CASSLTALTAQEYNEQFF
TGTGCCAGCAGCTTAACGGCGTTGACAGCCCAGGAATACAATGAGCAGTTCTTC
>TRBV7-2|many|NA|TRBJ2-3
CASSFSGTDTQYF
TGTGCCAGCAGCTTTAGCGGCACAGATACGCAGTATTTT
>TRBV5-1|NA|NA|TRBJ2-7
CASSSYGGEQYF
TGCGCCAGCAGCTCGTACGGTGGCGAGCAGTACTTC
>TRBV14|few|NA|TRBJ2-1
CASSQQGGSYNEQFF
TGTGCCAGCAGCCAACAGGGGGGCTCCTACAATGAGCAGTTCTTC
>TRBV23-1|many|NA|TRBJ2-1
CASSQSRGAGSCNEQFF
TGCGCCAGCAGTCAATCGAGGGGGGCAGGGTCCTGCAATGAGCAGTTCTTC
>TRBV2|many|NA|TRBJ2-7
CASRKGRITYEQYF
TGTGCCAGCAGGAAGGGCAGGATCACCTACGAGCAGTACTTC
>TRBV12-3/TRBV12-4|many|NA|TRBJ1-5
CASSFQAYITRSNQPQHF
TGTGCCAGCAGTTTTCAGGCGTATATTACCAGAAGCAATCAGCCCCAGCATTTT
>TRBV7-2|many|NA|TRBJ2-2
CASSLELVSGELFF
TGTGCCAGCAGCTTAGAACTAGTTTCCGGGGAGCTGTTTTTT
>TRBV9|many|NA|TRBJ1-5
CASSVGGRGIQPQHF
TGTGCCAGCAGCGTAGGAGGCAGGGGAATACAGCCCCAGCATTTT
>TRBV10-3|few|NA|TRBJ2-1
CAISEPQGLQFF
TGTGCCATCAGTGAGCCGCAGGGGTTGCAGTTCTTC
>TRBV12-3/TRBV12-4|many|NA|TRBJ1-4
CASSPGTTNEKLFF
TGTGCCAGCAGCCCGGGAACAACTAATGAAAAACTGTTTTTT
>TRBV4-3|many|TRBD2|TRBJ2-3
CASSQDLAGYTDTQYF
TGCGCCAGCAGCCAAGATCTAGCGGGGTACACAGATACGCAGTATTTT
>TRBV11-2|few|NA|TRBJ1-2
CASSLDRGGGYTF
TGTGCCAGCAGCTTAGACAGGGGAGGTGGCTACACCTTC
>TRBV11-2|many|NA|TRBJ1-1
CASSVPLQGRTEAFF
TGTGCCAGCAGCGTCCCCTTACAGGGTCGCACTGAAGCTTTCTTT
>TRBV28|few|TRBD2|TRBJ2-7
CASSQLAGGHDEQYF
TGTGCCAGCAGTCAACTAGCGGGAGGGCATGACGAGCAGTACTTC
>TRBV6-6|many|NA|TRBJ1-2
CASSPGLGRFNYGYTF
TGTGCCAGCAGCCCCGGGCTGGGTAGATTTAACTATGGCTACACCTTC
>TRBV4-3|many|NA|TRBJ2-2
CASSQTGTGELFF
TGCGCCAGCAGCCAGACGGGGACCGGGGAGCTGTTTTTT
>TRBV4-3|many|NA|TRBJ2-2
CASSPRKTGELFF
TGCGCCAGCAGCCCGCGTAAGACCGGGGAGCTGTTTTTT
>TRBV4-1|few|NA|TRBJ2-2
CASSQNLVTGELFF
TGCGCCAGCAGCCAAAATCTCGTCACCGGGGAGCTGTTTTTT
>TRBV7-2|many|NA|TRBJ1-2
CASSLRRLDYGYTF
TGTGCCAGCAGCTTACGGCGACTTGACTATGGCTACACCTTC
>TRBV11-2|many|NA|TRBJ1-1
CASSSTRQQNTEAFF
TGTGCCAGCAGCTCAACCCGACAGCAGAACACTGAAGCTTTCTTT